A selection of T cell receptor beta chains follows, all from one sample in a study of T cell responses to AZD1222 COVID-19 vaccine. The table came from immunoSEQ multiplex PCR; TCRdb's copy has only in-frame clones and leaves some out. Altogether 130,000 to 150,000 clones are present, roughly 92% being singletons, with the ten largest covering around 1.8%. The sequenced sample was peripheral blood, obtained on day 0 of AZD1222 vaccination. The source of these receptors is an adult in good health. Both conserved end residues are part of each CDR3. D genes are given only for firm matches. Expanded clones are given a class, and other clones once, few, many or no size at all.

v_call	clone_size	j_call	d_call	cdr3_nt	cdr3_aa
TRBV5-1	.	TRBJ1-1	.	TGCGCCAGCAAGACCGGGACATCGAACACTGAAGCTTTCTTT	CASKTGTSNTEAFF
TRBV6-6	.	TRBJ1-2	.	TGTGCCAGCAGTTACGGTCCGGGGATCGACGGCTACACCTTC	CASSYGPGIDGYTF
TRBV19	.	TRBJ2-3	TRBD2	TGTGCCAGTAGTAAACCGGGACTAGCGGGAGTGGCCGATACGCAGTATTTT	CASSKPGLAGVADTQYF
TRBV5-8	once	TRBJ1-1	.	TGTGCCAGCAGCCCAAGGGGTCTGAACACTGAAGCTTTCTTT	CASSPRGLNTEAFF
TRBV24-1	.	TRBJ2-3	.	TGTGCCACCAGTGGGGGCACAGATACGCAGTATTTT	CATSGGTDTQYF
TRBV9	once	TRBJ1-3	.	TGTGCCAGCAGTGAGAAAATCACAGGGATTAAGGACACCATATATTTT	CASSEKITGIKDTIYF
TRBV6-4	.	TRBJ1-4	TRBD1	TGTGCCAGCAGTGTACAGGGGGCGGCTAATGAAAAACTGTTTTTT	CASSVQGAANEKLFF
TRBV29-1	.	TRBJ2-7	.	TGCAGCGTTGACAGGGGCGGATCGGGGTACGAGCAGTACTTC	CSVDRGGSGYEQYF
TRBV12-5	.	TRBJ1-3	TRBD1	TGTGCTAGTGGTTTGGTCCGAACAGGGGGGAAACCGAACACCATATATTTT	CASGLVRTGGKPNTIYF
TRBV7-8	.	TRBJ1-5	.	TGTGCCAGCAGCTTGTCGGCCGATCAGCCCCAGCATTTT	CASSLSADQPQHF
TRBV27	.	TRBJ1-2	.	TGTGCCAGCAGCTCCCGGGGCTATGGCTACACCTTC	CASSSRGYGYTF
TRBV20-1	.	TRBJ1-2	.	TGCAGTGCTCTGATCAATGGCTACACCTTC	CSALINGYTF
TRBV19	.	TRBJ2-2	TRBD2	TGTGCCAGTAATGCGGGGGTTCACACCGGGGAGCTGTTTTTT	CASNAGVHTGELFF
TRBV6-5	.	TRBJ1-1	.	TGTGCCAGCATGAACGGAGGGTTTACTGAAGCTTTCTTT	CASMNGGFTEAFF
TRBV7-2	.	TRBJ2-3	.	TGTGCCAGCAGTTCGTTACGGAGAGGAGATACGCAGTATTTT	CASSSLRRGDTQYF
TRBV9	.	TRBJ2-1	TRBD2	TGTGCCAGCAGCGTAGCTTTTACTAGCGGGACACATGAGCAGTTCTTC	CASSVAFTSGTHEQFF
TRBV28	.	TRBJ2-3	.	TGTGCCAGCAGTTCCCCCCACGGCCCTAGATCTCGCACAGATACGCAGTATTTT	CASSSPHGPRSRTDTQYF
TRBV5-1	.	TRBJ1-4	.	TGCGCCAGCAGCTTCAATACTGAAAAACTGTTTTTT	CASSFNTEKLFF
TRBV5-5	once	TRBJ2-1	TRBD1	TGTGCCAGCAGCTTGAGGTGGGGCAGGGGGTCCTACAATGAGCAGTTCTTC	CASSLRWGRGSYNEQFF
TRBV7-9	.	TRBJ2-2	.	TGTGCCAGCAGATGGGGAACCGGGGAGCTGTTTTTT	CASRWGTGELFF
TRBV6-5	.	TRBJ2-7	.	TGTGCCAGCAGCCAACAGGGTAGGAACTACGAGCAGTACTTC	CASSQQGRNYEQYF
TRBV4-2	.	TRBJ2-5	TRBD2	TGTGCCAGCAGCCAAGGTCAAGCGGGAGATCTCGAGACCCAGTACTTC	CASSQGQAGDLETQYF
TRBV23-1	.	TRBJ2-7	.	TGCGCCAGCAGTCAATCCGGAGGCAGCGAGCAGTACTTC	CASSQSGGSEQYF
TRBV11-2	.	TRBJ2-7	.	TGTGCCAGCAGCTCGCTGGGTAGAGGGCACGAGCAGTACTTC	CASSSLGRGHEQYF